The present entry profiles one T cell receptor beta chain with its context. This CDR3 region has 13 residues. V was shortened by 2 bases and J by 2 bases, with 6 bases between the two germline ends. The germline V gene has CDR1 LNHDA and CDR2 SQIVND (reference sequence). These data are taken from a study of shared clonotypes between healthy human individuals. The protocol was immunoSEQ multiplex PCR, while the TCRdb copy is restricted to in-frame clones and leaves out a portion. The data hold some 450,000 clones, with more than 70% observed a single time. The rearrangement links TRBV19 to TRBJ2-5; no clear D. Specimen: PBMCs. The TCR was taken from a woman in her thirties or forties in good health. Some clones in this sample may be carry-over from other donors' samples. This CDR3 reads CASSIQLQETQYF. The CDR3 nucleotides read TGTGCCAGTAGTATACAGTTACAAGAGACCCAGTACTTC.